The entry that follows covers one TCR beta chain sequence. The antigen is undetermined. This sample is drawn from a study of cytotoxic CD8 clonotypes in ibrutinib-treated CLL. Across the whole study: Researchers reported about 10 relapsed/refractory and approximately 16 treatment-naive patients, some 18 of them IGHV unmutated. Response material was collected after a median 12 months of treatment, range 6 to 36. Study-wide results and caveats: Higher clonality was seen at ibrutinib response and a return toward baseline at progression.

Clones were read by immunoSEQ multiplex PCR, and TCRdb kept only the in-frame ones, dropping some. This table holds tens of thousands of clones, roughly 72% found once. Trimming stripped 4 bases from V and 2 bases from J, with 15 bases between. Germline V gene data show CDR1 as SGDLS and CDR2 as YYNGEE. The CDR3 spans 15 residues. The sample here was PBMCs, taken after 12 months of ibrutinib treatment. The clonotype comes from a human donor with chronic lymphocytic leukemia. This chain connects TRBV9 to TRBJ1-1; D not resolved. CDR3 nucleotide sequence: TGTGCCAGCAGCCTCACACCTGGTGTAAACACTGAAGCTTTCTTT. Amino acids: CASSLTPGVNTEAFF.